This T cell receptor beta chain was sequenced during a study of T cell changes during pregnancy in multiple sclerosis. The CDR3 runs to 15 residues. Trimming shortened V by 2 bases and J by 6 bases, and 15 bases separated the two germline ends. The germline V gene has CDR1 SGHRS and CDR2 YFSETQ. The table came from immunoSEQ multiplex PCR; TCRdb's copy has only in-frame clones and leaves some out. The table records about 100,000 clones, about nine tenths of them present only once. J is TRBJ2-1 and V is TRBV5-1; D is perhaps TRBD2 (6 bases). This receptor was obtained from a female donor with multiple sclerosis, enrolled in a pregnancy study. The sequences come from peripheral blood, collected in the second trimester of pregnancy. As DNA, the CDR3 is TGCGCCAGCAGCTTTCCATCTGGACTATCCAATGAGCAGTTCTTC. This gives the protein CASSFPSGLSNEQFF. Based on the CDR3 plus reference TRBV5-1 and TRBJ2-1, the full variable domain is KAGVTQTPRYLIKTRGQQVTLSCSPISGHRSVSWYQQTPGQGLQFLFEYFSETQRNKGNFPGRFSGRQFSNSRSEMNVSTLELGDSALYLCASSFPSGLSNEQFFGPGTRLTVL.